One sample yielded the 27 T cell receptor beta chains listed below, sequenced in a study of cytomegalovirus exposure and HLA in healthy donors. The PCR made use of 60 Vbeta and 13 Jbeta primers. Profiled with immunoSEQ multiplex PCR; TCRdb holds only in-frame clones, not every one. The table has more than 85,000 clones, around 77% seen once. Sequenced input: PBMCs. These receptors all stem from a boy younger than 18 in good health and CMV-seronegative.

V and J are TRBV5-4 and TRBJ2-7; tentatively, D is TRBD2 (6 bases). Germline CDR1 is SGHNT and CDR2 is YYREEE (reference sequence). The germline V and J ends were trimmed by 4 bases and 2 bases, with 16 bases remaining between them. The CDR3 sequence is 15 residues long. Here the CDR3 reads CASSHPGLTTYEQYF. The CDR3 DNA reads as TGTGCCAGCAGCCATCCGGGACTGACAACCTACGAGCAGTACTTC.

A word on this clone: Distinct nucleotide sequences in the sample also encode this CDR3. CDR3 residues: CASSQGTGLDEQYF. CDR3 nucleotide sequence: TGCGCCAGCAGCCAGGGAACAGGGTTGGACGAGCAGTACTTC. This chain joins TRBV4-3 and TRBJ2-7; maybe TRBD1 (6 bases). Germline V lookup: CDR1 LGHNA, CDR2 YSLEER. The V end lost 3 bases, the J end lost 5 bases, and 14 bases lay between the germline ends. This CDR3 has 14 residues.

This clone occurred a few times. This chain uses TRBV29-1 with TRBJ2-7; D not certain. Germline values: CDR1 SQVTM, CDR2 ANQGSEA. The CDR3 length is 13 residues. V shed 4 bases and J shed 0 bases, with 10 bases lying between them. CDR3 region: CSVVRLSSYEQYF. The CDR3 nucleotides are TGCAGCGTTGTGCGACTGAGCTCCTACGAGCAGTACTTC.

The V call is TRBV27, the J call TRBJ2-7; 7 bases fit TRBD1. The CDR3 consists of 12 residues. The ends lost 6 bases at V and 7 bases at J; junction bases unmatched: 6. The germline gives CDR1 MNHEY, CDR2 SMNVEV (reference sequence). CDR3 DNA: TGTGCCAGCAGCCGGACAGGTCGGGAGCAGTACTTC. It translates to CASSRTGREQYF.

Here the CDR3 DNA reads TGTGCCAGTAGAGGCGGGAGGACTGAGCAGTTCTTC. Amino acids: CASRGGRTEQFF. The rearrangement uses TRBV19 and TRBJ2-1, with 8 bases matching TRBD2. V lost 6 bases to trimming and J lost 9 bases; unmatched junction nucleotides: 4. The CDR3 extends over 12 amino acids. Germline V gives CDR1 LNHDA, CDR2 SQIVND (reference sequence).

The rearrangement links TRBV7-9 to TRBJ2-5, with D tentatively TRBD1 (6 bases). The V end was cut by 3 bases, the J end by 0 bases, with 8 bases between. Germline lookup yields CDR1 SEHNR and CDR2 FQNEAQ (reference sequence). The CDR3 is 14 amino acids. The CDR3 loop reads CASSLRGYQETQYF. CDR3 DNA: TGTGCCAGCAGCTTGAGGGGGTACCAAGAGACCCAGTACTTC.

V gene TRBV29-1 combines with J gene TRBJ1-1; possible D gene TRBD1, 5 bases. From germline, CDR1 is SQVTM and CDR2 ANQGSEA. CDR3 size: 13 residues. V lost 4 bases and J 1 base, leaving 10 bases between the germline ends. CDR3 loop: CSVGLTGNTEAFF. The CDR3 DNA reads TGCAGCGTTGGTTTAACAGGGAACACTGAAGCTTTCTTT.

The CDR3 DNA is TGTGCCAGCAGTGACATTGGCCCCGATGAAGCTTTCTTT. It yields the protein CASSDIGPDEAFF. The chain combines TRBV25-1 with TRBJ1-1; D unresolved. Germline lookup yields CDR1 MGHDK and CDR2 SYGVNS. Trimming shortened V by 3 bases and J by 7 bases, and 12 bases separated the two germline ends. The CDR3 totals 13 residues. Full variable domain (missing parts from reference TRBV25-1 and TRBJ1-1): EADIYQTPRYLVIGTGKKITLECSQTMGHDKMYWYQQDPGMELHLIHYSYGVNSTEKGDLSSESTVSRIRTEHFPLTLESARPSHTSQYLCASSDIGPDEAFFGQGTRLTVV.

This clone occurred a few times. CDR3 bases: TGTGCCAGCAGTGCCACAGGGTTCAGTGTTTGGTACTTC. Protein product: CASSATGFSVWYF. The chain joins TRBV27 to TRBJ2-7, with D maybe TRBD1 (6 bases). Germline V CDR1 and CDR2: MNHEY, SMNVEV (reference sequence). This CDR3 is built from 13 residues. V lost 5 bases and J 12 bases, leaving 20 bases between the germline ends.

The V gene is TRBV7-8, the J gene TRBJ2-7; 9 bases agree with TRBD2. The CDR3 covers 17 residues. Trimming at V came to 5 bases and at J to 0 bases, leaving 11 bases not matched to a gene. Germline CDR1 and CDR2: SGHVS and FQNEAQ. The CDR3 loop reads CASSVRGRGGLSYEQYF. The CDR3 DNA reads as TGTGCCAGCAGCGTTAGGGGGCGGGGGGGCCTCTCCTACGAGCAGTACTTC.

V is TRBV2 and J is TRBJ1-5; D is perhaps TRBD1 (5 bases). Trimming stripped 0 bases from V and 5 bases from J, with 14 bases between. Germline assignment: CDR1 SNHLY and CDR2 FYNNEI. CDR3 length: 16 amino acids. The CDR3 sequence is CASSEALLQDDQPQHF. CDR3 DNA: TGTGCCAGCAGTGAAGCCCTTCTACAGGATGATCAGCCCCAGCATTTT.

Of note for this clone: The junction departs from germline at one end; a sequencing error may be responsible. The genes are TRBV5-6 and TRBJ1-6, with TRBD1 as a possible D gene (5 bases). Germline CDR1 reads SGHDT; CDR2 reads YYEEEE. CDR3 length equals 14 residues. The CDR3 sequence is CASTLGHHNSPLHF. The CDR3 region has the DNA TGTGCCAGCACCTTGGGGCACCATAATTCACCCCTCCACTTT.

The sample holds a few counts of this clone. This sequence joins TRBV5-4 and TRBJ2-1, with TRBD2 identical over 9 bases. CDR3 size: 17 residues. Germline CDR1 and CDR2: SGHNT and YYREEE (reference sequence). Trimming at V came to 0 bases and at J to 0 bases, leaving 4 bases not matched to a gene. The CDR3: CASSLEYSGSSYNEQFF. The CDR3 DNA follows: TGTGCCAGCAGCTTGGAGTATAGCGGGAGCTCCTACAATGAGCAGTTCTTC.

The V call is TRBV4-1, the J call TRBJ2-7, with 12 bases identical to TRBD2. The CDR3 runs to 15 residues. The germline CDR1 and CDR2 sequences are MGHRA and YSYEKL. V lost 1 base to trimming and J lost 7 bases; unmatched junction nucleotides: 5. CDR3 coding DNA: TGCGCCAGCAGCCAAGGGAGACTAGCGGGAGTAGAGCAGTACTTC. This encodes CASSQGRLAGVEQYF.

The rearrangement links TRBV5-8 to TRBJ1-5; tentative D call: TRBD1 (5 bases). The CDR3 extends over 13 amino acids. CDR1 and CDR2 (germline): SGHTS, YDEGEE. The ends were cut back, 2 bases at V and 5 bases at J, with 8 bases in the middle. The CDR3 spells CASSLGADQPQHF. As DNA, the CDR3 is TGTGCCAGCAGCTTAGGGGCGGATCAGCCCCAGCATTTT. Looking up the rest from reference TRBV5-8 and TRBJ1-5 gives the full variable domain: EAGVTQSPTHLIKTRGQQATLRCSPISGHTSVYWYQQALGLGLQFLLWYDEGEERNRGNFPPRFSGRQFPNYSSELNVNALELEDSALYLCASSLGADQPQHFGDGTRLSIL.

The chain joins TRBV4-1 to TRBJ1-5; D possibly corresponds to TRBD1 (6 bases). Germline V gene sequence: CDR1 MGHRA, CDR2 YSYEKL. The V gene lost 2 bases and the J gene lost 4 bases, with 12 bases spanning the gap. This CDR3 contains 15 residues. CDR3 region: CASSQIGTRNQPQHF. The CDR3, as DNA: TGCGCCAGCAGCCAAATCGGGACACGAAATCAGCCCCAGCATTTT.

This chain links TRBV19 with TRBJ1-2, with unresolved D. V lost 3 bases, J lost 4 bases, and 6 bases lay in between. CDR3 size: 12 residues. The germline gives CDR1 LNHDA, CDR2 SQIVND (reference sequence). CDR3 nucleotides: TGTGCCAGTAGTATGCGGGTCTATGGCTACACCTTC. Its translation: CASSMRVYGYTF.

The chain carries TRBV7-9 and TRBJ1-1, with D perhaps matching TRBD1 (6 bases). The V end was cut by 5 bases, the J end by 10 bases, with 14 bases between. Germline V lookup: CDR1 SEHNR, CDR2 FQNEAQ (reference sequence). This CDR3 is built from 12 residues. The CDR3 DNA reads as TGTGCCAGCAGCCACGACGGCAGGGGAGCTTTCTTT. As protein: CASSHDGRGAFF.

V gene TRBV28 combines with J gene TRBJ2-3; 10 nucleotides align to TRBD2. Germline V gene sequence: CDR1 MDHEN, CDR2 SYDVKM. The CDR3 sequence is 16 residues long. V trimming: 9 bases; J trimming: 5 bases; junction bases outside the gene matches: 14. CDR3 in amino acids: CASSYAAGGPGDTQYF. CDR3 DNA sequence: TGTGCCAGTTCTTATGCAGCGGGAGGGCCCGGAGATACGCAGTATTTT.

The rearrangement uses TRBV7-9 and TRBJ1-6; 7 nucleotides line up with TRBD1. This CDR3 is built from 14 residues. Germline CDR1 is SEHNR and CDR2 is FQNEAQ (reference sequence). V lost 5 bases and J lost 7; bases outside the gene matches: 5. The CDR3 coding sequence is TGTGCCAGCAGCCTGGGACAGCTAAATTCACCCCTCCACTTT. Protein: CASSLGQLNSPLHF.

The gene calls are TRBV10-2 and TRBJ2-1, with 11 nucleotides matching TRBD2. The CDR3 is made up of 16 amino acids. In germline, CDR1 is WSHSY, CDR2 SAAADI. V was pared by 2 bases and J by 7 bases, with 7 bases of the junction left unmatched. The CDR3 protein is CASSEAGTSGLNEQFF. CDR3 in DNA: TGCGCCAGCAGTGAGGCGGGGACTAGCGGCTTGAATGAGCAGTTCTTC.

A few counts support this clone. The chain has TRBV6-1 and TRBJ1-5; 7 nucleotides align to TRBD1. The CDR3 sequence is 14 residues long. Germline-derived CDR1 and CDR2 are MNHNS and SASEGT. Trimming cost V 7 bases and J 6 bases; bases outside gene matches: 9. CDR3 in amino acids: CASKRQGTAQPQHF. CDR3 DNA sequence: TGTGCCAGCAAGCGACAGGGAACAGCTCAGCCCCAGCATTTT.

This rearrangement joins TRBV9 to TRBJ1-1; possible D gene TRBD1, 6 bases. Germline-derived CDR1 and CDR2 are SGDLS and YYNGEE. The CDR3 contains 15 residues. The V end lost 5 bases, the J end lost 0 bases, and 14 bases lay between the germline ends. DNA for the CDR3: TGTGCCAGCAGTTATAATGACAGGTTGAACACTGAAGCTTTCTTT. This translates into CASSYNDRLNTEAFF. The variable domain in full, completed from reference TRBV9 and TRBJ1-1, reads DSGVTQTPKHLITATGQRVTLRCSPRSGDLSVYWYQQSLDQGLQFLIQYYNGEERAKGNILERFSAQQFPDLHSELNLSSLELGDSALYFCASSYNDRLNTEAFFGQGTRLTVV.

This sequence joins TRBV6-5 and TRBJ2-5; D remains unclear. Trimming took off 5 bases at V and 5 bases at J, with 12 bases between the two ends. This CDR3 is built from 13 residues. The germline CDR1 and CDR2 sequences are MNHEY and SVGAGI. In DNA, the CDR3 is TGTGCCAGCAGTACGGGTGGTGGGGAGACCCAGTACTTC. Its translation is CASSTGGGETQYF.

This clone was found once. V gene TRBV6-1 combines with J gene TRBJ2-7; maybe TRBD2 (6 bases). CDR3 length: 13 amino acids. Trimming stripped 6 bases from V and 2 bases from J, with 11 bases between. Germline CDR1 is MNHNS and CDR2 is SASEGT. CDR3 DNA: TGTGCCAGCAGGGGGGAGGCTACCTACGAGCAGTACTTC. It yields the protein CASRGEATYEQYF.

This rearrangement joins TRBV6-4 to TRBJ2-3, with 10 bases matching TRBD2. Germline V gene lookup returns CDR1 MRHNA and CDR2 SNTAGT. The CDR3 is 14 residues long. V lost 6 bases, J lost 4 bases, and 4 bases stayed unmatched. The CDR3 nucleotides read TGTGCCAGCAGCACCCTAGCGGGGGCAGATACGCAGTATTTT. Translated, it gives CASSTLAGADTQYF.

The chain joins TRBV11-3 to TRBJ1-2; 7 nucleotides match TRBD1. Trimming removed 1 base from V and 2 bases from J; junction bases left unmatched: 4. Germline CDR1 and CDR2: SGHNT and YENEEA. CDR3 length: 15 amino acids. In DNA form, the CDR3 reads TGTGCCAGCAGCTTAGCCACAGGGGCCAACTATGGCTACACCTTC. Translation gives CASSLATGANYGYTF.